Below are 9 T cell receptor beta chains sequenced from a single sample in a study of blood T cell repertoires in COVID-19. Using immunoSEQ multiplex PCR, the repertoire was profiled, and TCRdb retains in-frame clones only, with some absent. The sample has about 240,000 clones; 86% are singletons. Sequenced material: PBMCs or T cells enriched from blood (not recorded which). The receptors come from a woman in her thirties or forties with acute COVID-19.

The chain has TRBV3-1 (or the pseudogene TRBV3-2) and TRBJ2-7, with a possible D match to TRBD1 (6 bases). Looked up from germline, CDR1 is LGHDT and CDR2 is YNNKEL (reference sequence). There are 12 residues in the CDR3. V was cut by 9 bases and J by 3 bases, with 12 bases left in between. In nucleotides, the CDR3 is TGTGCCAGTTCCAGGGGATTCTACGAGCAGTACTTC. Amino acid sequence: CASSRGFYEQYF.

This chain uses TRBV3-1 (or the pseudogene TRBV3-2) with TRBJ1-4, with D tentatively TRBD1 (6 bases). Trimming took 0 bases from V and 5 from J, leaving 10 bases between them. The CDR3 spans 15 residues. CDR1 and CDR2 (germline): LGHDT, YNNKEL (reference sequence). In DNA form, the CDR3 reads TGTGCCAGCAGCCAAGAGCCAGGGGAGAATGAAAAACTGTTTTTT. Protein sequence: CASSQEPGENEKLFF.

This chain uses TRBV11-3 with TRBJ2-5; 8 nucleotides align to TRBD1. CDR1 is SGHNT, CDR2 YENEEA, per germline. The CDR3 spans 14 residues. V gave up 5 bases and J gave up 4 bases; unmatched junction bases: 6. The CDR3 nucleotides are TGTGCCAGCAGCGACAGACAGGGGAGAGAGACCCAGTACTTC. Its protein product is CASSDRQGRETQYF.

The CDR3 nucleotides are TGTGCCAGCAGGACAGGGGGCGGCACTGAAGCTTTCTTT. It translates to CASRTGGGTEAFF. V and J are TRBV12-3 or TRBV12-4 and TRBJ1-1; 10 positions agree with TRBD1. This CDR3 has 13 residues. J was trimmed by 4 bases and V by 6 bases; bases with no gene match: 2.

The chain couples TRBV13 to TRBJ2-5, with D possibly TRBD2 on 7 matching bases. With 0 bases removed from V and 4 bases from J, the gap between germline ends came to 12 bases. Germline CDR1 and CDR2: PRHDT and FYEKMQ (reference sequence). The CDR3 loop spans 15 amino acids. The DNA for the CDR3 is TGTGCCAGCAGCTTAGGGCGGGGGCCTCGAGAGACCCAGTACTTC. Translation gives CASSLGRGPRETQYF.

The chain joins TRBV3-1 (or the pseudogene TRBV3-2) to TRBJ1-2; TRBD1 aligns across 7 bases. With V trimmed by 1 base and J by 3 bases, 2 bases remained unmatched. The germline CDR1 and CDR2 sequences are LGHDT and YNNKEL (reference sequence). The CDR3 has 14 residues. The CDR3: CASSQAGTDYGYTF. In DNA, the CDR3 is TGTGCCAGCAGCCAAGCGGGGACAGACTATGGCTACACCTTC.

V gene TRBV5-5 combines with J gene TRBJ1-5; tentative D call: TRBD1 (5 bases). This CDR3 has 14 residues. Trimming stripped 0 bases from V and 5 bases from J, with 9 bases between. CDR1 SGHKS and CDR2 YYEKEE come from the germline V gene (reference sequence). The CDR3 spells CASSLDAGDQPQHF. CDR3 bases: TGTGCCAGCAGCTTGGATGCGGGGGATCAGCCCCAGCATTTT. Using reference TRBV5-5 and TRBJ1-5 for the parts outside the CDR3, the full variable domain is DAGVTQSPTHLIKTRGQQVTLRCSPISGHKSVSWYQQVLGQGPQFIFQYYEKEERGRGNFPDRFSARQFPNYSSELNVNALLLGDSALYLCASSLDAGDQPQHFGDGTRLSIL.

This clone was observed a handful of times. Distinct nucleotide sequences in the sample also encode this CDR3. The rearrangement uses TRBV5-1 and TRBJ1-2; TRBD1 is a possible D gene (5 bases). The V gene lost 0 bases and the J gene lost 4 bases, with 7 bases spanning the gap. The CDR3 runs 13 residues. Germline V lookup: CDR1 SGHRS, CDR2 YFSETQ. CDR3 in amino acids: CASSLGQIYGYTF. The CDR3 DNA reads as TGCGCCAGCAGCTTGGGACAGATCTATGGCTACACCTTC.

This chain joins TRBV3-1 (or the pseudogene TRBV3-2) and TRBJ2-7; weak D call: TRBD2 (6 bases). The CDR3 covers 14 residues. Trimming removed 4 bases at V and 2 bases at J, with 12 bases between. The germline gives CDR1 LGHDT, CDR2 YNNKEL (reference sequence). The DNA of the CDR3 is TGTGCCAGCAGCCGGGGGGAGTCACCCTACGAGCAGTACTTC. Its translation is CASSRGESPYEQYF.